The 12 T cell receptor beta chains below all came from one sample that was sequenced in a study of shared clonotypes between healthy human individuals. The assay was immunoSEQ multiplex PCR, and TCRdb's table has in-frame clones only and misses some. The sample contains about 470,000 clones, around 79% of which appear only once. Sequences were obtained from PBMCs. The receptor source for this set is a woman in her thirties or forties in good health. Some clones in this sample may be carry-over from other donors' samples.

The V and J genes are TRBV27 and TRBJ2-3; 14 bases line up with TRBD2. There are 15 residues in the CDR3. Per germline, CDR1 MNHEY and CDR2 SMNVEV (reference sequence). With V trimmed by 6 bases and J by 4 bases, 3 bases remained unmatched. Here the CDR3 DNA reads TGTGCCAGCAGGGGGACTAGCGGGAGTCCAGATACGCAGTATTTT. This translates into CASRGTSGSPDTQYF.

This chain joins TRBV6-4 and TRBJ2-1; 7 nucleotides match TRBD2. The trim removed 2 bases at V and 7 bases at J, leaving 8 bases unmatched. Germline loops: CDR1 MRHNA, CDR2 SNTAGT. CDR3 length: 15 residues. Here the CDR3 reads CASSDGTGGGNEQFF. As DNA, the CDR3 is TGTGCCAGCAGTGACGGGACGGGAGGAGGAAATGAGCAGTTCTTC.

This clone came up a few times. Because the CDR3 is missing its conserved closing phenylalanine or tryptophan, this is likely a read error. The DNA is left out, because the CDR3 cannot be placed on it with certainty; the CDR3 is given as TCRdb lists it. The chain recombines TRBV10-1 with TRBJ1-1. The germline gives CDR1 WNHNN, CDR2 SYGVQD (reference sequence). From its first to its last residue, the CDR3 has 10 amino acids. CDR3 protein: CASLGAGGFC.

The chain combines TRBV5-1 with TRBJ2-7; D remains unclear. The CDR3 spans 13 residues. Trimming left V 4 bases short and J 7 bases short, with 15 bases between. Germline V gene lookup returns CDR1 SGHRS and CDR2 YFSETQ. Here the CDR3 DNA reads TGCGCCAGCAGCCTGGGTCCTCTCAGGGAGCAGTACTTC. Its protein product is CASSLGPLREQYF. Based on the CDR3 plus reference TRBV5-1 and TRBJ2-7, the full variable domain is KAGVTQTPRYLIKTRGQQVTLSCSPISGHRSVSWYQQTPGQGLQFLFEYFSETQRNKGNFPGRFSGRQFSNSRSEMNVSTLELGDSALYLCASSLGPLREQYFGPGTRLTVT.

The chain employs TRBV5-4 and TRBJ2-7; 7 bases align to TRBD2. The germline CDR1 and CDR2 sequences are SGHNT and YYREEE (reference sequence). The CDR3 sequence is 15 residues long. The junction had 4 bases not matched to a gene; V was cut back by 0 bases and J by 1 base. CDR3 bases: TGTGCCAGCAGCTTGGGGGAGGGGAGTTCCTACGAGCAGTACTTC. Its protein is CASSLGEGSSYEQYF. Drawing the rest from reference TRBV5-4 and TRBJ2-7, the complete variable domain is ETGVTQSPTHLIKTRGQQVTLRCSSQSGHNTVSWYQQALGQGPQFIFQYYREEENGRGNFPPRFSGLQFPNYSSELNVNALELDDSALYLCASSLGEGSSYEQYFGPGTRLTVT.

The chain employs TRBV6-5 and TRBJ1-5; the D gene is possibly TRBD1 (5 bases). The CDR3 loop spans 14 amino acids. Germline V CDR1 and CDR2: MNHEY, SVGAGI. The V end was cut by 2 bases, the J end by 5 bases, with 10 bases between. The CDR3 nucleotides read TGTGCCAGCAGTTACCGGACACACGATCAGCCCCAGCATTTT. Translation gives CASSYRTHDQPQHF.

The CDR3 is CSVEVQTNTEAFF. The CDR3 DNA reads TGCAGCGTTGAAGTACAGACGAACACTGAAGCTTTCTTT. V is TRBV29-1 and J is TRBJ1-1, with unresolved D. Trimming removed 1 base at V and 1 base at J, with 7 bases between. The CDR3 extends over 13 amino acids. The germline CDR1 and CDR2 sequences are SQVTM and ANQGSEA.

The V call is TRBV30, the J call TRBJ1-1, with D possibly matching TRBD1 (6 bases). Trimming stripped 0 bases from V and 4 bases from J, with 12 bases between. The CDR3 consists of 14 residues. Germline-derived CDR1 and CDR2 are GTSNPN and SVGIG (reference sequence). CDR3 nucleotide sequence: TGTGCCTGGAGTGTATTGGGGGCGCGCACTGAAGCTTTCTTT. Residues: CAWSVLGARTEAFF.

In its sample, this clone was seen many times. In DNA, the CDR3 is TGTGCCAGCAGATATCTCCTTGGGGCCGGGGAGCTGTTTTTT. Its protein product is CASRYLLGAGELFF. This chain uses TRBV28 with TRBJ2-2; D unclear. The CDR3 length is 14 residues. Trimming pared 6 bases from V and 6 bases from J, leaving 14 bases between. Germline values: CDR1 MDHEN, CDR2 SYDVKM.

The genes are TRBV28 and TRBJ2-7, with 10 bases aligning to TRBD1. This CDR3 has 13 amino acids. With 10 bases clipped from V and 3 bases from J, the junction kept 6 bases outside the gene matches. Germline V lookup: CDR1 MDHEN, CDR2 SYDVKM. The CDR3 sequence is CAIAGTGVYEQYF. The DNA for the CDR3 is TGTGCCATCGCCGGGACAGGGGTCTACGAGCAGTACTTC.

This clone turned up a few times. V gene TRBV21-1 combines with J gene TRBJ1-1. TRBV21-1 is listed as a pseudogene. This CDR3 contains 17 residues. CDR3 sequence reads: CASSKVLSAKPGTEAFF. The CDR3 bases are TGTGCCAGCAGCAAAGTATTATCGGCTAAACCTGGCACTGAAGCTTTCTTT.

CDR3 loop: CASNRDSSTGELFF. CDR3 nucleotides: TGTGCCAGCAACAGGGACTCCTCCACCGGGGAGCTGTTTTTT. This chain connects TRBV6-1 to TRBJ2-2; the D gene could be TRBD1 or TRBD2 (6 bases each). CDR3 length: 14 amino acids. V shed 7 bases and J shed 4 bases, with 13 bases lying between them. Germline loops: CDR1 MNHNS, CDR2 SASEGT.